The rows below give T cell receptor beta chains drawn from one sample of a study of T cell changes during pregnancy in multiple sclerosis. Method: immunoSEQ multiplex PCR; TCRdb's copy keeps in-frame clones and lacks some. Here the sample spans about 20,000 clones, more than 75% being singletons. The sequences come from CD8+ T cells from peripheral blood mononuclear cells, collected in the third trimester of pregnancy. These receptor sequences come from a female donor in good health, enrolled as a control in a pregnancy study. CDR3s include the opening cysteine and the closing phenylalanine or tryptophan. D genes are given only for firm matches. The size field is filled for only some rows; it gives once, few, many or a size class.

clone_size j_call d_call v_call cdr3_aa cdr3_nt
- TRBJ2-5 TRBD2 TRBV27 CASSLAGVEETQYF TGTGCCAGCAGTTTAGCGGGAGTAGAGGAGACCCAGTACTTC
- TRBJ1-1 TRBD1 TRBV28 CASSLTGGAEAFF TGTGCCAGCAGTTTGACAGGGGGCGCGGAAGCTTTCTTT
- TRBJ2-7 - TRBV28 CASSLSRVHEQYF TGTGCCAGCAGTTTAAGCAGGGTCCACGAGCAGTACTTC
- TRBJ1-6 TRBD1 TRBV2 CASTRDSSYNSPLHF TGTGCCAGCACCCGGGACAGCTCCTATAATTCACCCCTCCACTTT
- TRBJ1-2 - TRBV6-1 CASSEARGYGYTF TGTGCCAGCAGTGAAGCCAGGGGCTATGGCTACACCTTC
- TRBJ2-1 - TRBV27 CASSRNFYNEQFF TGTGCCAGCAGCCGAAACTTCTACAATGAGCAGTTCTTC
- TRBJ1-5 - TRBV28 CASSSRVGMNSNQPQHF TGTGCCAGCAGTTCCAGGGTCGGAATGAATAGCAATCAGCCCCAGCATTTT
- TRBJ1-2 - TRBV2 CASPMRQGPYGYTF TGTGCCAGCCCCATGCGGCAGGGTCCTTATGGCTACACCTTC
- TRBJ1-1 - TRBV5-6 CASSLGRQEAMNTEAFF TGTGCCAGCAGCCTGGGGAGGCAGGAGGCCATGAACACTGAAGCTTTCTTT
- TRBJ1-4 - TRBV15 CATSSPTGDANEKLFF TGTGCCACCAGCAGCCCTACAGGAGATGCTAATGAAAAACTGTTTTTT
- TRBJ2-2 TRBD2 TRBV7-3 CASSGLAGGLTGELFF TGTGCCAGCAGCGGCCTAGCGGGAGGCCTCACCGGGGAGCTGTTTTTT
- TRBJ2-2 - TRBV4-2 CASSQEWRTAGELFF TGTGCCAGCAGCCAAGAATGGAGAACCGCGGGGGAGCTGTTTTTT
- TRBJ2-3 TRBD2 TRBV27 CASTLHEGLAWYF TGTGCCAGCACCCTCCACGAGGGACTAGCATGGTATTTT
few TRBJ2-2 - TRBV19 CASRFSGELFF TGTGCCAGTCGGTTTTCCGGGGAGCTGTTTTTT
- TRBJ1-6 TRBD1 TRBV6-6 CASSLSTGDNSPLHF TGTGCCAGCAGTTTGTCTACAGGGGACAATTCACCCCTCCACTTT
few TRBJ2-1 - TRBV15 CATSRDLVSGVNEQFF TGTGCCACCAGCAGAGATTTGGTTTCGGGGGTAAATGAGCAGTTCTTC
- TRBJ2-1 - TRBV10-2 CASTSPLENEQFF TGCGCCAGCACGAGTCCCCTTGAAAATGAGCAGTTCTTC